This TCR beta chain came from a study of a mutant IDH1 vaccine in newly diagnosed glioma. Background on the study: The earlier regimen, radiotherapy, temozolomide, or both, was most often both.

CDR3 length: 13 residues. Trimming cost V 2 bases and J 4 bases, with 9 bases left between them. Germline V gives CDR1 SGHDT, CDR2 YYEEEE. Comment on this clone: The target antigen is unknown.

The data were produced by immunoSEQ multiplex PCR, yet TCRdb's version contains in-frame clones alone and is incomplete. The table records 25,000 or so clones, more than 65% of them present only once. The time point denotes: week 5, during vaccination. Each dose of the vaccine consisted of 300 ug of mutant IDH1 20-mer peptide, with topical imiquimod. Source: PBMCs, taken from a glioma patient whose treatment included an IDH1 peptide vaccine. This receptor was identified in a man aged 35 to 55 with glioma. Some clones in this sample may be carry-over from other donors' samples. This rearrangement joins TRBV5-6 to TRBJ1-2; D is uncertain. CDR3 sequence: CASSFQRAYGYTF. DNA for the CDR3: TGTGCCAGCAGCTTCCAGCGGGCCTATGGCTACACCTTC.